This T cell receptor beta chain was captured in a study of OX40 agonist ivuxolimab in advanced cancers. About the research overall: The dose-escalation cohort was roughly 84% male, with a mean age of approximately 61 years, ranging about 23 to 79. General study results and limits: Expanded clones were, on average, more numerous in CD8+ T cells than in CD4+. In the expanded peripheral T cells, antigen specificity was never determined.

In the case of this clone: Its matching antigen is unknown.

This CDR3 is 13 amino acids long. Per the germline V gene, CDR1 is SNHLY and CDR2 is FYNNEI. V gave up 6 bases and J gave up 1 base; unmatched junction bases: 2. The repertoire was sequenced with immunoSEQ multiplex PCR; TCRdb's copy has only in-frame clones and lacks some. The sample has about 90,000 clones, approximately 85% seen once. The receptor was isolated from an adult with an advanced solid tumor such as melanoma, head and neck, liver or kidney cancer. The chain employs TRBV2 and TRBJ1-1; 7 bases fit TRBD1. The sample here was CD4+ or CD8+ T cells sorted from blood, taken in a trial of the OX40 agonist ivuxolimab. The chain's CDR3 is CASRRQGNTEAFF. In nucleotides, the CDR3 is TGTGCCAGCAGGCGACAGGGGAACACTGAAGCTTTCTTT.